This T cell receptor (beta chain) is from a study of T cells in Graves' hyperthyroidism and ophthalmopathy. Using RNA transcripts as the source, TCR beta CDR3 regions were amplified. A set of HTBI primers served as the primers for a first-round RT-PCR of the TCR CDR3. TCRdb recomputed calls from the multiplex PCR reads with MiXCR, one row per CDR3 protein. The sample lists more than 450,000 distinct CDR3 sequences; around 20% were seen once. Study-wide results and caveats: Ophthalmopathy was identified by the model a median about 6.8 months ahead of onset.

This clonotype was counted at least ten times. Antigen specificity is unknown. The TCR was taken from a man aged 40-49 years with Graves' ophthalmopathy. The sequenced sample consisted of blood.

The CDR3 here is CASRRTGSEAFF. CDR3 nucleotides: TGTGCCAGCAGACGGACAGGGTCTGAAGCTTTCTTT. V usage is TRBV2 and J usage is TRBJ1-1, with 8 bases fitting TRBD1. CDR1 and CDR2 (germline): SNHLY, FYNNEI. This CDR3 spans 12 amino acids. Unmatched junction bases numbered 3, after V lost 6 bases and J lost 6 bases.